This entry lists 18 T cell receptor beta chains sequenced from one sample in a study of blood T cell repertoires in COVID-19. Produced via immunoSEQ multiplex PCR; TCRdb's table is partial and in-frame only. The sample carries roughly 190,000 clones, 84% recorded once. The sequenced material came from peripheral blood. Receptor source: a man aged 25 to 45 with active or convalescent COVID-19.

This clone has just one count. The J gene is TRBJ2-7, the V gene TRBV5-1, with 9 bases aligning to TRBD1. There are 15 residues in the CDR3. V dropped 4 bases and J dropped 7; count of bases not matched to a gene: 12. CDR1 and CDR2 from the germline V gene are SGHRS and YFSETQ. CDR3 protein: CASSRVTGGSVEQYF. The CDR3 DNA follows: TGCGCCAGCAGCCGCGTGACAGGGGGGAGTGTGGAGCAGTACTTC.

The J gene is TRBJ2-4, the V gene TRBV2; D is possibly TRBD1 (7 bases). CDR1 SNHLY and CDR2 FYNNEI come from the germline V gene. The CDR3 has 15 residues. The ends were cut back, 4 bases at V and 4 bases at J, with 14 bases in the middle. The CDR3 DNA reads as TGTGCCAGCAGTGCAGGGGGGCGGGATAAAAACATTCAGTACTTC. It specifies CASSAGGRDKNIQYF.

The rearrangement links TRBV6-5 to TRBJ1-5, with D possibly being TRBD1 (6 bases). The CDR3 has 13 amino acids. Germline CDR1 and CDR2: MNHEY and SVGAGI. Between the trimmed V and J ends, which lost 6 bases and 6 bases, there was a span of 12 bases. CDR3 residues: CASSAGDSQPQHF. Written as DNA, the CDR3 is TGTGCCAGCAGCGCAGGGGATAGTCAGCCCCAGCATTTT.

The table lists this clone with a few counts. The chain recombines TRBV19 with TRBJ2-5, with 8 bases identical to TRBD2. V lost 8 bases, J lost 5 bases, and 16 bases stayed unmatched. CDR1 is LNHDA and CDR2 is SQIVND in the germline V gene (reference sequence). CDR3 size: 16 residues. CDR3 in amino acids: CASQPTSGGGWETQYF. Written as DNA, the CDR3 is TGTGCCAGTCAGCCAACTAGCGGCGGAGGGTGGGAGACCCAGTACTTC.

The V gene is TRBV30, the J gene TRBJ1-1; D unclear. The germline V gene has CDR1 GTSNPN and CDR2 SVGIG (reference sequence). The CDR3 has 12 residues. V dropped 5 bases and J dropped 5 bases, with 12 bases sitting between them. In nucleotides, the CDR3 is TGTGCCTGGCTCGGCGGAAGGACTGAAGCTTTCTTT. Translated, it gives CAWLGGRTEAFF.

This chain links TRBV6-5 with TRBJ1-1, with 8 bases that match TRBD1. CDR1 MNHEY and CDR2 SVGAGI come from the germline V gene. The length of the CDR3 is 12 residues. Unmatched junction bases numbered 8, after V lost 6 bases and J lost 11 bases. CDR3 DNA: TGTGCCAGCAGGACAGGGGTTTCGGAGGCTTTCTTT. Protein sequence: CASRTGVSEAFF.

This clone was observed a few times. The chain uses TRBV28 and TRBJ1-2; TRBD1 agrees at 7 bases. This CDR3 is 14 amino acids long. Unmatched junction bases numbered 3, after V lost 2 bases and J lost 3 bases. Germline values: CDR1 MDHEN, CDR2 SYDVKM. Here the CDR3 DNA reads TGTGCCAGCAGTTTAGAAGGGACAGACTATGGCTACACCTTC. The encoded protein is CASSLEGTDYGYTF.

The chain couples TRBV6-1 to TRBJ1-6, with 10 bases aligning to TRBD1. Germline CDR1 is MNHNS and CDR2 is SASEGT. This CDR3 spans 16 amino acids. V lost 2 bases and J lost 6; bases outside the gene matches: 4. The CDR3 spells CASSENGDRGNSPLHF. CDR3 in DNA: TGTGCCAGCAGTGAAAATGGGGACAGGGGTAATTCACCCCTCCACTTT.

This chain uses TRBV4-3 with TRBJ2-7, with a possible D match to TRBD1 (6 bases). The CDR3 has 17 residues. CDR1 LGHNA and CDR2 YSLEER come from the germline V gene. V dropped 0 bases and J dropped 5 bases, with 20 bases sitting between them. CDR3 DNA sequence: TGCGCCAGCAGCCAAGATTCGTTTGCCAGGGGTAGCAACGAGCAGTACTTC. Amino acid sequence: CASSQDSFARGSNEQYF.

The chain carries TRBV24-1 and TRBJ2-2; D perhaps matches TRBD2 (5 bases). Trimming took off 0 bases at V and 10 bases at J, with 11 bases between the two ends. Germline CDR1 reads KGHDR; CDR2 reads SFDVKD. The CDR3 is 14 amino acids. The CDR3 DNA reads TGTGCCACCAGTGATTTGCGGGGTGAGAAGGAGCTGTTTTTT. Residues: CATSDLRGEKELFF.

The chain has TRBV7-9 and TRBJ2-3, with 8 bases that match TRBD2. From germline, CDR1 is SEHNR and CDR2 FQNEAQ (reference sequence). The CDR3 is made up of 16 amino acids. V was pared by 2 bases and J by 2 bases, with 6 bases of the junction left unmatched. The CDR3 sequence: CASSLITSGSTDTQYF. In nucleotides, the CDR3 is TGTGCCAGCAGCTTAATCACTAGCGGTTCCACAGATACGCAGTATTTT.

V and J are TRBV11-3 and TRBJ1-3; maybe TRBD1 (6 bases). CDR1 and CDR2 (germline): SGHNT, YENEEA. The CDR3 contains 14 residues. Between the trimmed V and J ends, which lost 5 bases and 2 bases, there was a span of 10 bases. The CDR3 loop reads CASSPGTTGNTIYF. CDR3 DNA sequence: TGTGCCAGCAGCCCCGGGACAACTGGAAACACCATATATTTT.

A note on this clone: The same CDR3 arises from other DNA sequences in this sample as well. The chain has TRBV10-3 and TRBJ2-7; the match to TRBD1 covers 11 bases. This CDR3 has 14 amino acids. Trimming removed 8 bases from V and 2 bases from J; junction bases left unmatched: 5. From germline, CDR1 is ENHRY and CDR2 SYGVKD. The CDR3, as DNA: TGTGCCATCTCTGGGGACAGGGGGACCTACGAGCAGTACTTC. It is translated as CAISGDRGTYEQYF.

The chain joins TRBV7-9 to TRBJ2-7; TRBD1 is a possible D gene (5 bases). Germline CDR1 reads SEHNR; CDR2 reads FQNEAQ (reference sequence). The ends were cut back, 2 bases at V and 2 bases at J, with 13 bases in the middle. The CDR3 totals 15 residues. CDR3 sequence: CASSLTAGIPYEQYF. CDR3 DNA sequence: TGTGCCAGCAGCTTAACGGCAGGGATCCCCTACGAGCAGTACTTC.

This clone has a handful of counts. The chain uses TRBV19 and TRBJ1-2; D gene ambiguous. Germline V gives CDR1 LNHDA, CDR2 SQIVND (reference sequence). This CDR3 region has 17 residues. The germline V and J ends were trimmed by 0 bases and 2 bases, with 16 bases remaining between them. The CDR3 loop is CASSIDLRLELNYGYTF. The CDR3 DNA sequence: TGTGCCAGTAGTATAGATCTTAGGTTGGAGCTAAACTATGGCTACACCTTC.

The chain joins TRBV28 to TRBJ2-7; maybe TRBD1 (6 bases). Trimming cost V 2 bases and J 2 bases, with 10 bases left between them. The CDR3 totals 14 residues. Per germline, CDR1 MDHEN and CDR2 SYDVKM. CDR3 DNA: TGTGCCAGCAGTTTACCAGGGGCGGCCTACGAGCAGTACGTC. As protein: CASSLPGAAYEQYV.

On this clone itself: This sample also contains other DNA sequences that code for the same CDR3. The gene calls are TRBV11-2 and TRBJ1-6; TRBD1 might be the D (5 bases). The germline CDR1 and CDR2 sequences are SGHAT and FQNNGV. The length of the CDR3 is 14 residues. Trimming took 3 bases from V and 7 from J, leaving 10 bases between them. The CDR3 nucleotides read TGTGCCAGCAGCTTTGGGGGGAGCAATTCACCCCTCCACTTT. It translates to CASSFGGSNSPLHF.

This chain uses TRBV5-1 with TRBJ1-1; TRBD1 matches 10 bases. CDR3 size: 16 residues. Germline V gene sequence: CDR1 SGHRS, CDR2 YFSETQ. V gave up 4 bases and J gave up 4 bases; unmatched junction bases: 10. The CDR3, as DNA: TGCGCCAGCAGCCTGAGGACAGGGGGGATAGGCACTGAAGCTTTCTTT. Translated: CASSLRTGGIGTEAFF.